One sample yielded the 20 T cell receptor beta chains listed below, sequenced in a study of CD8+ T cells in alopecia areata. The authors extracted RNA and reverse transcribed it into cDNA as the sequencing template. Measured with immunoSEQ multiplex PCR; TCRdb has only the in-frame clones, and not every one. The sample contains about 150,000 clones, roughly 53% of which appear only once. The sequences come from CD4+ T cells sorted from blood, collected at week 0. The receptors stem from a human donor with alopecia areata.

This chain uses TRBV29-1 with TRBJ1-5; D perhaps matches TRBD1 (6 bases). The CDR3 covers 13 residues. Trimming removed 7 bases from V and 5 bases from J, with 15 bases in between. Germline CDR1 reads SQVTM; CDR2 reads ANQGSEA. CDR3 protein: CSAGQSPDQPQHF. The CDR3 nucleotides read TGCAGCGCCGGACAGAGTCCTGATCAGCCCCAGCATTTT.

This CDR3 reads CRRDRQETQYF. Written as DNA, the CDR3 is TGCAGGAGGGACAGGCAAGAGACCCAGTACTTC. J is TRBJ2-5 and V is TRBV29-1; 8 bases map to TRBD1. This CDR3 has 11 residues. The germline V gene has CDR1 SQVTM and CDR2 ANQGSEA.

The chain recombines TRBV6-6 with TRBJ2-3, with D uncertain. V lost 5 bases and J lost 2, with 5 bases in between. This CDR3 spans 12 amino acids. Germline CDR1 and CDR2: MNHNY and SVGAGI (reference sequence). CDR3 residues: CASSPNTDTQYF. CDR3 coding DNA: TGTGCCAGCAGTCCCAACACAGATACGCAGTATTTT.

This clone was recorded only once. This chain uses TRBV27 with TRBJ1-1; the D is unclear. V dropped 5 bases and J dropped 1 base, with 8 bases sitting between them. The CDR3 has 13 residues. From germline, CDR1 is MNHEY and CDR2 SMNVEV (reference sequence). The CDR3, as DNA: TGTGCCAGCAGTCACGGGGAGAACACTGAAGCTTTCTTT. The encoded protein is CASSHGENTEAFF.

The count of this clone is one. The V call is TRBV6-1, the J call TRBJ1-2; D remains ambiguous. The CDR3 has 11 amino acids. The V end was cut by 1 base, the J end by 8 bases, with 5 bases between. The germline gives CDR1 MNHNS, CDR2 SASEGT. As DNA, the CDR3 is TGTGCCAGCAGTGAAGGGTGGGGCTACACCTTC. Translated, it gives CASSEGWGYTF.

The chain employs TRBV6-5 and TRBJ2-5; D is undetermined. V gave up 6 bases and J gave up 7 bases, with 9 bases separating them. Germline assignment: CDR1 MNHEY and CDR2 SVGAGI. This CDR3 is built from 11 residues. The CDR3 reads CASSQRGTQYF. In DNA form, the CDR3 reads TGTGCCAGCAGCCAAAGAGGGACCCAGTACTTC.

This chain connects TRBV27 to TRBJ2-7; the D is unclear. The germline gives CDR1 MNHEY, CDR2 SMNVEV (reference sequence). Between the trimmed V and J ends, which lost 3 bases and 3 bases, there was a span of 6 bases. This CDR3 is 12 amino acids long. CDR3: CASSFNSYEQYF. CDR3 coding DNA: TGTGCCAGCAGTTTCAACAGCTACGAGCAGTACTTC.

This sequence joins TRBV15 and TRBJ2-5, with 10 bases aligning to TRBD1. Germline V gives CDR1 LNHNV, CDR2 YYDKDF (reference sequence). The V and J ends lost 2 bases and 5 bases, in that order; junction bases with no gene match: 2. The CDR3 extends over 14 amino acids. CDR3 bases: TGTGCCACCAGCAGAAGGACAGGGGGGGAGACCCAGTACTTC. It encodes CATSRRTGGETQYF.

This chain connects TRBV5-6 to TRBJ1-2, with D uncertain. From germline, CDR1 is SGHDT and CDR2 YYEEEE. Between the trimmed V and J ends, which lost 1 base and 5 bases, there was a span of 12 bases. The CDR3 runs 14 residues. Here the CDR3 DNA reads TGTGCCAGCAGCTTGCGGGGAATTGGTTATGGCTACACCTTC. It specifies CASSLRGIGYGYTF.

This chain's CDR3 is CASSFEAVGAFF. Here the CDR3 DNA reads TGTGCCAGCAGCTTTGAGGCAGTTGGGGCTTTCTTT. The chain couples TRBV7-9 to TRBJ1-1; D is unclear. Germline V gene sequence: CDR1 SEHNR, CDR2 FQNEAQ (reference sequence). There are 12 residues in the CDR3. The V gene lost 3 bases and the J gene lost 11 bases, with 13 bases spanning the gap. The variable domain in full, with the rest retrieved from reference TRBV7-9 and TRBJ1-1, is DTGVSQNPRHKITKRGQNVTFRCDPISEHNRLYWYRQTLGQGPEFLTYFQNEAQLEKSRLLSDRFSAERPKGSFSTLEIQRTEQGDSAMYLCASSFEAVGAFFGQGTRLTVV.

This chain links TRBV7-9 with TRBJ1-1; 8 bases line up with TRBD1. Germline V gene data show CDR1 as SEHNR and CDR2 as FQNEAQ (reference sequence). This CDR3 is 14 amino acids long. V shed 2 bases and J 4 bases; nucleotides not matched to a gene: 3. CDR3 residues: CASSLSTGGTEAFF. CDR3 DNA sequence: TGTGCCAGCAGCTTAAGTACAGGGGGCACTGAAGCTTTCTTT. Using reference TRBV7-9 and TRBJ1-1 for the parts outside the CDR3, the full variable domain is DTGVSQNPRHKITKRGQNVTFRCDPISEHNRLYWYRQTLGQGPEFLTYFQNEAQLEKSRLLSDRFSAERPKGSFSTLEIQRTEQGDSAMYLCASSLSTGGTEAFFGQGTRLTVV.

The chain couples TRBV23-1 to TRBJ2-7; 9 bases are a match to TRBD1. TRBV23-1 is classed as an ORF, of uncertain function. CDR3 length: 17 amino acids. With 1 base clipped from V and 2 bases from J, the junction kept 9 bases outside the gene matches. CDR3 DNA sequence: TGCGCCAGCAGTCAATTGTACAGGGGGCCTAAGACCTACGAGCAGTACTTC. This encodes CASSQLYRGPKTYEQYF.

The rearrangement uses TRBV5-1 and TRBJ1-2; tentative D call: TRBD1 (6 bases). The germline gives CDR1 SGHRS, CDR2 YFSETQ. Trimming pared 4 bases from V and 6 bases from J, leaving 13 bases between. There are 13 residues in the CDR3. CDR3 region: CASSVQGGDGYTF. CDR3 sequence (DNA): TGCGCCAGCAGCGTACAGGGTGGGGATGGCTACACCTTC.

This sequence joins TRBV27 and TRBJ1-6; 10 bases align to TRBD1. The junction had 5 bases not matched to a gene; V was cut back by 2 bases and J by 10 bases. CDR1 and CDR2 from the germline V gene are MNHEY and SMNVEV (reference sequence). The CDR3 length is 15 residues. The CDR3 bases are TGTGCCAGCAGTTTAATCGGGACAGGGGAATCACCCCTCCACTTT. Translation gives CASSLIGTGESPLHF.

This clone appeared once. The genes are TRBV6-1 and TRBJ1-2; 11 positions agree with TRBD1. The CDR3 consists of 17 residues. Trimming at V came to 3 bases and at J to 3 bases, leaving 9 bases not matched to a gene. Germline CDR1 MNHNS, CDR2 SASEGT. Here the CDR3 reads CASSDPTRDRGDYGYTF. The CDR3 bases are TGTGCCAGCAGTGACCCCACGCGGGACAGGGGGGACTATGGCTACACCTTC.

CDR3 sequence (DNA): TGTGCCAGCAGTTTGTTTGGCTGGGGATCCTACAATGAGCAGTTCTTC. It specifies CASSLFGWGSYNEQFF. V and J are TRBV27 and TRBJ2-1; D remains ambiguous. The CDR3 spans 16 residues. The germline V gene encodes CDR1 MNHEY and CDR2 SMNVEV (reference sequence). The V gene lost 3 bases and the J gene lost 1 base, with 13 bases spanning the gap.

This chain links TRBV5-1 with TRBJ1-1, with a tentative D call TRBD1 (5 bases). V was cut by 5 bases and J by 5 bases, with 7 bases left in between. CDR3 size: 11 residues. The germline V gene encodes CDR1 SGHRS and CDR2 YFSETQ. This CDR3 is CASRGRTEAFF. DNA of the CDR3: TGCGCCAGCAGGGGGCGGACTGAAGCTTTCTTT.

The chain employs TRBV29-1 and TRBJ1-4; D possibly corresponds to TRBD1 (5 bases). V lost 7 bases and J lost 5, with 14 bases in between. Looked up from germline, CDR1 is SQVTM and CDR2 is ANQGSEA. The CDR3 runs 13 residues. The DNA of the CDR3 is TGCAGCGGAAAAGGGACGGAGAATGAAAAACTGTTTTTT. It yields the protein CSGKGTENEKLFF. Full variable domain (rest looked up from reference TRBV29-1 and TRBJ1-4): SAVISQKPSRDICQRGTSLTIQCQVDSQVTMMFWYRQQPGQSLTLIATANQGSEATYESGFVIDKFPISRPNLTFSTLTVSNMSPEDSSIYLCSGKGTENEKLFFGSGTQLSVL.

This chain joins TRBV6-5 and TRBJ1-2; 9 bases fit TRBD1. Germline CDR1 MNHEY, CDR2 SVGAGI. With 0 bases clipped from V and 7 bases from J, the junction kept 6 bases outside the gene matches. The CDR3 totals 15 residues. CDR3 nucleotide sequence: TGTGCCAGCAGTTACTCGGGGGGACAGGGTTTTGGCTACACCTTC. Amino acid sequence: CASSYSGGQGFGYTF.

The chain carries TRBV4-2 and TRBJ2-3; D possibly matches TRBD1 or TRBD2 (5 bases each). This CDR3 region has 15 residues. CDR1 is LGHNA, CDR2 YNFKEQ, per germline. Deletions cut 3 bases from V and 5 bases from J, with 15 bases between. CDR3 sequence reads: CASSHGAGIQDTQYF. Written as DNA, the CDR3 is TGTGCCAGCAGCCACGGGGCAGGGATTCAAGATACGCAGTATTTT.